This T cell receptor beta chain was found in a study of immune cell composition in non-small cell lung cancer (dated by TCRdb to about 2017). With respect to the entire study: Histologic subtype, mostly lung adenocarcinoma or squamous cell carcinoma, was determined with H&E together with p63, CK5, Napsin A and TTF-1 immunohistochemistry. Several tumour specimens with TCR-beta data were of rare histological subtypes and were excluded from the subtype comparisons. TCR-beta sequencing (Adaptive Biotechnologies) was performed on some 37 paired NSCLC tumour and non-adjacent lung specimens plus 26 tumour-only specimens. For supplementary cohort #1, made up of approximately 11 lung adenocarcinoma cases, paired tumour/lung TCR-beta sequencing was done and TIL populations were generated so that tumour reactivity could be assessed. On the study overall, not on this receptor specifically: Across 10 adenocarcinoma cases, TIL tumour reactivity correlated strongly with maximal tumour-associated clone frequency but not with overall clonality. No significant correlation was found between smoking pack-years and tumour TCR-beta clonality. Nearly half of NSCLC cases had tumour-associated clones >0.5%, with approximately 76% of squamous carcinomas showing such clones compared with more than 25% of adenocarcinomas. Only about 9 cases were included in the reactivity cohort, and sequence sharing between tumour-reactive clones and the dominant in vivo tumour-associated clones was not shown.

A two-step multiplex PCR was used to amplify TCR-beta CDR3 regions from genomic DNA, and Illumina-compatible adaptors were added in the second step. TCR-beta immunosequencing was carried out on an Illumina platform through the commercial immunoSEQ service. As for how the authors treated the data: Two measures summarised the repertoires: productive clonality, and Top 10 Clones, meaning the percentage of T-cell templates coming from the ten most frequent sequences. Values for productive clonality spanned 0 to 1, where a value of 1 indicated a monoclonal population. Using log10 scatter plots, tumour-associated clones were identified as sequences that made up at least 0.1% of tumour T-cell templates yet were absent from the matched non-adjacent lung. Student's t-tests were used for two-group comparisons, ANOVA was used for stages, and linear regression was used for relationships, with analyses conducted in GraphPad Prism7 and R. TCRdb stores this immuneACCESS table with in-frame sequences only. Part of the clones is absent; in the studies checked, under half of the shortfall reflects unresolved V genes, and no reason is known for the rest. For V, J and clone size, that table is used; D and trimming come from the DNA. This sample holds 3,000 or so clones; roughly 69% were observed only once. The ten largest account for over 15% of the sample.

The CDR3 holds 15 amino acids from the cysteine to the phenylalanine. Kept here is only the CDR3 DNA, which spans 45 bases and is read in frame from base 1. From V the trimming removes 6 bases and from J it removes 0 bases, while the gene matches leave 4 bases of the junction unaccounted for. CDR1 and CDR2 were assigned from the germline V gene (reference sequence) as MNHNY and SVGAGI. As concerns this clone: It has no known antigen specificity. No base qualities exist here, and no much larger clone lies one base off it.

Normal lung samples came from the same patient and consisted of non-adjacent lung tissue collected as far from the tumour as possible, at a distance of at least 3 cm. Genomic DNA was isolated with the QIAamp DNA kit from frozen aliquots of single-cell suspensions that had not been sorted. Tissues arrived within 2 hours after resection and were immediately processed into single-cell suspensions. Tissue was mechanically dissociated and enzymatically digested with DNase I, collagenase I and hyaluronidase for about 30 minutes at 37 °C, then filtered and RBC-lysed. The chain is assembled from TRBV6-6 and TRBJ2-7, and TRBD1 aligns with 11 junction nucleotides. The specimen sequenced was non-adjacent lung tissue. The clonotype was recovered from a human donor with non-small cell lung cancer. The CDR3 here reads CASSRGQGASYEQYF. The DNA is as follows: TGTGCCAGCAGCCGAGGACAGGGGGCCTCCTACGAGCAGTACTTC.